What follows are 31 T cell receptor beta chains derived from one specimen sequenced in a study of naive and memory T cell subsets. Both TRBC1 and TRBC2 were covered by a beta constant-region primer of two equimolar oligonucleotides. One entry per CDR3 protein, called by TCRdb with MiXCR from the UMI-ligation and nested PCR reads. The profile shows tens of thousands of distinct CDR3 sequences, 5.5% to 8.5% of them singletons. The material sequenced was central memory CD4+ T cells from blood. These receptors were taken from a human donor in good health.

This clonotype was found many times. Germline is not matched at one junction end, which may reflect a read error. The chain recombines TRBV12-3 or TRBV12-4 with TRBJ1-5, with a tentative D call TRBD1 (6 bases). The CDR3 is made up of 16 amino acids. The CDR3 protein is CASRLGGADGNQPQHF. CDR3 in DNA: TGTGCCAGCAGATTAGGGGGGGCTGACGGCAATCAGCCCCAGCATTTT.

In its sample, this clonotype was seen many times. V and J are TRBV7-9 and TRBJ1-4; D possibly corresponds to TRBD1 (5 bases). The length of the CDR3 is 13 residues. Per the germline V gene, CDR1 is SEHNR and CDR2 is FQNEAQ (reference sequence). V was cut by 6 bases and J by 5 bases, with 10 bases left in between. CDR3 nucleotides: TGTGCCAGCAGATGGGCAGGGAATGAAAAACTGTTTTTT. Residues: CASRWAGNEKLFF.

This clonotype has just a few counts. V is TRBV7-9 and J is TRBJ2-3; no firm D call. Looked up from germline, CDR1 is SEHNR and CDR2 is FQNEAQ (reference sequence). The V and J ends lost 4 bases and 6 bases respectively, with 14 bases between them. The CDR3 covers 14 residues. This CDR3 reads CASSSSGRWDTQYF. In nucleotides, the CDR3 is TGTGCCAGCAGCTCATCGGGTAGATGGGATACGCAGTATTTT.

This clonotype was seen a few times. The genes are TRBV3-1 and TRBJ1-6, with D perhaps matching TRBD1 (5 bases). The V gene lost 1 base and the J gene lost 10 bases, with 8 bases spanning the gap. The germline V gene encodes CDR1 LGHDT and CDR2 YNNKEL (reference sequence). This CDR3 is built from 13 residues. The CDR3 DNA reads TGTGCCAGCAGCCAAGGCAGGGACTCACCCCTCCACTTT. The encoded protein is CASSQGRDSPLHF.

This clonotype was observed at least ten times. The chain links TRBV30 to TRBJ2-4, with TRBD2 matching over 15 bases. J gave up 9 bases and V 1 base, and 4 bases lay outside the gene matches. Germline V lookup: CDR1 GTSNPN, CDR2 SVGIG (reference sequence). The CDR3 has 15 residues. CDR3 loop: CAWSAGLAGGGIQYF. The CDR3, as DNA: TGTGCCTGGAGTGCGGGACTAGCGGGGGGCGGCATTCAGTACTTC.

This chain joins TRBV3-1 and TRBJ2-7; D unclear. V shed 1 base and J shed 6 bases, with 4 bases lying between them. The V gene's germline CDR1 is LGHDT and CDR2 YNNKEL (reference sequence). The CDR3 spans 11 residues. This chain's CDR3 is CASSQGPEQYF. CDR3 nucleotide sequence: TGTGCCAGCAGCCAAGGCCCCGAGCAGTACTTC.

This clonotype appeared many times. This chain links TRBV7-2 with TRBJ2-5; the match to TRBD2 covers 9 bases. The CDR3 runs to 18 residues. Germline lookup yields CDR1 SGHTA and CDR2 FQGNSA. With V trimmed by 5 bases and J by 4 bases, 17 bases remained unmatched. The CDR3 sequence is CASSRRPSSGMSVETQYF. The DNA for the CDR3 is TGTGCCAGCAGCCGACGCCCCTCTAGCGGGATGTCGGTAGAGACCCAGTACTTC. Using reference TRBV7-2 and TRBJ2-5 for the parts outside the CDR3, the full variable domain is GAGVSQSPSNKVTEKGKDVELRCDPISGHTALYWYRQSLGQGLEFLIYFQGNSAPDKSGLPSDRFSAERTGGSVSTLTIQRTQQEDSAVYLCASSRRPSSGMSVETQYFGPGTRLLVL.

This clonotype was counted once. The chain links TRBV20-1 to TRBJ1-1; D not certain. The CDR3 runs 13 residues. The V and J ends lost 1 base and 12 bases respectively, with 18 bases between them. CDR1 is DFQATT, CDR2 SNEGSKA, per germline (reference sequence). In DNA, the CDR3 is TGCAGTGCTAGAGCTATGGACCGGGCGGGGTCTTTCTTT. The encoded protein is CSARAMDRAGSFF.

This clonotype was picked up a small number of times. The CDR3 DNA reads as TGTGCCAGCAGAAAGGGCCCTTGGGAGACCCAGTACTTC. This encodes CASRKGPWETQYF. This chain uses TRBV6-5 with TRBJ2-5; D is unclear. V shed 6 bases and J shed 5 bases, with 13 bases lying between them. This CDR3 has 13 residues. Germline V gene data show CDR1 as MNHEY and CDR2 as SVGAGI.

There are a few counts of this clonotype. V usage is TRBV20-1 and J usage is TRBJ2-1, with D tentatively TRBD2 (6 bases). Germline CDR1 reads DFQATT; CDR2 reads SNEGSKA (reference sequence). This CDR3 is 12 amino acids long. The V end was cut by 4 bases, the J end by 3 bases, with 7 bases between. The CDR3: CSAKGLYNEQFF. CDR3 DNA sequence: TGCAGTGCTAAGGGACTCTACAATGAGCAGTTCTTC.

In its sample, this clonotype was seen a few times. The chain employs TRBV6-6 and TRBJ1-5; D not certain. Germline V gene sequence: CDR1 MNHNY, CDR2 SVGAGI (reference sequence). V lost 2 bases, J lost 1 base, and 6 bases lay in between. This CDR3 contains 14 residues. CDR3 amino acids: CASSYVGSNQPQHF. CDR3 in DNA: TGTGCCAGCAGTTACGTGGGGAGCAATCAGCCCCAGCATTTT.

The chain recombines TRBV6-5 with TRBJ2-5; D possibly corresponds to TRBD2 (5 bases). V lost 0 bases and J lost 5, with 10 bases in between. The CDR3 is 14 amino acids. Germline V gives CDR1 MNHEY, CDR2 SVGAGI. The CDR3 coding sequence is TGTGCCAGCAGTTACTCTACTAGAGGGGAGACCCAGTACTTC. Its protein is CASSYSTRGETQYF.

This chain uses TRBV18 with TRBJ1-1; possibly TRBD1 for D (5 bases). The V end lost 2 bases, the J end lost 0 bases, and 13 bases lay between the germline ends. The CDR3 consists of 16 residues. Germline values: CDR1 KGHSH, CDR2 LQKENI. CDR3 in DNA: TGTGCCAGCTCACCAGTGACAGTTAAGTTGAACACTGAAGCTTTCTTT. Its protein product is CASSPVTVKLNTEAFF.

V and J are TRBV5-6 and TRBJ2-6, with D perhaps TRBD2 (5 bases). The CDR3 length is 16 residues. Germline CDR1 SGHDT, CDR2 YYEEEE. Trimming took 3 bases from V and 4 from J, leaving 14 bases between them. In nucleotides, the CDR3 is TGTGCCAGCAGCTCAGCACCCTCGGGAGGGGCCAACGTCCTGACTTTC. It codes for CASSSAPSGGANVLTF.

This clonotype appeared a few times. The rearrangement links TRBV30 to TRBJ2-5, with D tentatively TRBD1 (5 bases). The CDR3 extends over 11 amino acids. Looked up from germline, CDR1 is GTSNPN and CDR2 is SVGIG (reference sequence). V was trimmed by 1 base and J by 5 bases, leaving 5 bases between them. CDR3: CAWSEGETQYF. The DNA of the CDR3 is TGTGCCTGGAGTGAGGGGGAGACCCAGTACTTC.

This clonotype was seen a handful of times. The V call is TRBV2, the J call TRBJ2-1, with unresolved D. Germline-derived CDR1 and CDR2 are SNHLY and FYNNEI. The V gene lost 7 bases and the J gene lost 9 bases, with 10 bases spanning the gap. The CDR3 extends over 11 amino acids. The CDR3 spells CASTQTSEQFF. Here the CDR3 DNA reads TGTGCCAGCACCCAAACCAGTGAGCAGTTCTTC.

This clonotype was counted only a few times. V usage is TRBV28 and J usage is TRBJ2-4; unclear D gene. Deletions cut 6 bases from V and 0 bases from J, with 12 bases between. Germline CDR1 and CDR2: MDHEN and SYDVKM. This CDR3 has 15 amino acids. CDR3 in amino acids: CASSQETLAKNIQYF. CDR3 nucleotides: TGTGCCAGCAGCCAAGAGACACTAGCCAAAAACATTCAGTACTTC.

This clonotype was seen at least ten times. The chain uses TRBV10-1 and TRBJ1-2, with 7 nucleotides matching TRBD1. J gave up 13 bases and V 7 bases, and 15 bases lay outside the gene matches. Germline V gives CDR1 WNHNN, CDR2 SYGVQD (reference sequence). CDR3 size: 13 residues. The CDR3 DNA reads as TGCGCCAGCATCCGGACAGGAAATATGCTTAGCACCTTC. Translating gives CASIRTGNMLSTF.

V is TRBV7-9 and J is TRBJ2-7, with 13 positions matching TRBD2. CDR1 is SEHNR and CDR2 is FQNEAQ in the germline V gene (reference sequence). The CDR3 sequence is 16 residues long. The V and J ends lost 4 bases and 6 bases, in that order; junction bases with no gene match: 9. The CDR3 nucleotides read TGTGCCAGCAGCTCCCCACTAGCGGGGGGGCCGGTCGAGCAGTACTTC. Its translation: CASSSPLAGGPVEQYF.

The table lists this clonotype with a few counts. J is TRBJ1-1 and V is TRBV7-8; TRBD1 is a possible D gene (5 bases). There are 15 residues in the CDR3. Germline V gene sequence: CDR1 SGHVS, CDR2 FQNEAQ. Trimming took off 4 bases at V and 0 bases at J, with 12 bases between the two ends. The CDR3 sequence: CASSSRTPMNTEAFF. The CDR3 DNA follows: TGTGCCAGCAGCTCCCGGACACCCATGAACACTGAAGCTTTCTTT.

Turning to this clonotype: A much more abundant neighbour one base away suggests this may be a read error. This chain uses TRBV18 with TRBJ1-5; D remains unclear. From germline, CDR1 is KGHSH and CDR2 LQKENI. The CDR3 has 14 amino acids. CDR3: CASSGNSNNQPRHF. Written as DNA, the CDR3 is TGTGCCAGCTCGGGGAACAGCAACAATCAGCCCCGGCATTTT.

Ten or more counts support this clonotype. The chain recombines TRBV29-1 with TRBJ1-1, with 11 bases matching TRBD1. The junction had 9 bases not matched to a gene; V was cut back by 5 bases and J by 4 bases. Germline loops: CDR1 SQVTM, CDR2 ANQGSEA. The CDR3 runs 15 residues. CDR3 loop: CSVPGVGTGGTEAFF. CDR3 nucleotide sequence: TGCAGCGTTCCGGGGGTGGGGACAGGGGGCACTGAAGCTTTCTTT.

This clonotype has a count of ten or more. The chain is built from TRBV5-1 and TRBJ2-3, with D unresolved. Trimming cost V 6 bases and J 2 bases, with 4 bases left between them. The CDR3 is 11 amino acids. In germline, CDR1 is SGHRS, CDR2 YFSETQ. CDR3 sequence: CASTNTDTQYF. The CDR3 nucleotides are TGCGCCAGCACCAACACAGATACGCAGTATTTT.

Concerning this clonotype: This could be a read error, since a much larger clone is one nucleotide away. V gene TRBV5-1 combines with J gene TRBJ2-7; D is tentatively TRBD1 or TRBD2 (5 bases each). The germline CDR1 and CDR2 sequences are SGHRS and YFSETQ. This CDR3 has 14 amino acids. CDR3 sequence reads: CASRTGTVSYEQCF. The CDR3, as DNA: TGCGCCAGCAGGACCGGGACGGTGAGCTACGAGCAGTGCTTC.

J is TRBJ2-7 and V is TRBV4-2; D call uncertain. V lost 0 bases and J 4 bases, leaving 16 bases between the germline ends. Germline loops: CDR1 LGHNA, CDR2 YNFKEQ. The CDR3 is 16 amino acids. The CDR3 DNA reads TGTGCCAGCAGCCAAGATCTAAATGGCGGCTTATACGAGCAGTACTTC. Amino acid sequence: CASSQDLNGGLYEQYF.

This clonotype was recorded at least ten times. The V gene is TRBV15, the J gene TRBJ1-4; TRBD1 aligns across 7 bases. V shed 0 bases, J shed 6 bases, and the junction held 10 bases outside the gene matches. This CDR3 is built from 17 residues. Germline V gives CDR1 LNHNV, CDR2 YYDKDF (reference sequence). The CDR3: CATSRDPRTGRYEKLFF. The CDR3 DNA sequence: TGTGCCACCAGCAGAGATCCACGGACAGGCCGATATGAAAAACTGTTTTTT.

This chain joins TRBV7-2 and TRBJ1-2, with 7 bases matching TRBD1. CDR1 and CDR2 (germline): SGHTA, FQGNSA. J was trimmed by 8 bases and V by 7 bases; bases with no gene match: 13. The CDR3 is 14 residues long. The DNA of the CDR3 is TGTGCCAGCAAGGAGGGGGCGGGGAATTCGGGCTACACCTTC. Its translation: CASKEGAGNSGYTF.

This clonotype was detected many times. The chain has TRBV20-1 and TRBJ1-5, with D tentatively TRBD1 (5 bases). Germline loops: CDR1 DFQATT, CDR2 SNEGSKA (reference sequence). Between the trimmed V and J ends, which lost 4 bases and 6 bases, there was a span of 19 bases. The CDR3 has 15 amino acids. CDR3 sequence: CSAKVGVNRGQPQHF. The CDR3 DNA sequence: TGCAGTGCTAAGGTGGGGGTAAATCGTGGTCAGCCCCAGCATTTT.

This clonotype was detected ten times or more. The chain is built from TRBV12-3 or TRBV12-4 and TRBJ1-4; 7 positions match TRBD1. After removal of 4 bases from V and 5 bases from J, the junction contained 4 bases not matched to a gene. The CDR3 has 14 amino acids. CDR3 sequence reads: CASSSGQKNEKLFF. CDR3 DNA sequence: TGTGCCAGCAGTTCGGGACAGAAGAATGAAAAACTGTTTTTT.

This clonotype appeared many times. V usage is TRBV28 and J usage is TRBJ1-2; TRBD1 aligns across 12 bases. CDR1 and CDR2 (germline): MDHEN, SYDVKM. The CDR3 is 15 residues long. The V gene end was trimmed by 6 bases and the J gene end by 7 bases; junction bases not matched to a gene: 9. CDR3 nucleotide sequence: TGTGCCAGCAGCGAGGGGGGACAGGGGGCTCGTGGCTACACCTTC. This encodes CASSEGGQGARGYTF.

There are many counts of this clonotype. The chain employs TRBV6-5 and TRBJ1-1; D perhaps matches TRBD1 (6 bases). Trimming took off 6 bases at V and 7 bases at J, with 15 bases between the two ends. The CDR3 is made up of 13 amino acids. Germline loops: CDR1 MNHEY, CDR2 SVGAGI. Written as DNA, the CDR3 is TGTGCCAGCAGAACCGGGGGGCAGATTGAAGCTTTCTTT. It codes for CASRTGGQIEAFF.